A selection of T cell receptor beta chains follows, all from one sample in a study of CD8+ T cells in alopecia areata. Sequencing used immunoSEQ multiplex PCR; TCRdb keeps in-frame clones, though not all of them. This sample has about 200,000 clones; approximately 52% occur once, and the top ten carry under 0.5%. The sample consisted of CD4+ T cells sorted from blood, taken at week 0. These receptors came from a human donor with alopecia areata. Each CDR3 is given with its conserved first and last residue. Each record gives: clone size, J gene, CDR3 length, V gene, D gene, CDR3 DNA, CDR3 protein. A D gene is named only where the DNA matches it firmly. Size is omitted from some rows. Given values are once, few, many or a class for expanded clones.

>-|TRBJ2-4|14|TRBV2|-
TGTGCCAGCAGATCTGCCCTAGCCAAAAACATTCAGTACTTC
CASRSALAKNIQYF
>-|TRBJ1-2|12|TRBV6-6|-
TGTGCCAGCAGTTACTCTCCGGATGGCTACACCTTC
CASSYSPDGYTF
>-|TRBJ1-6|14|TRBV28|-
TGTGCCAGCAGTTTCGTGCCCTATAATTCACCCCTCCACTTT
CASSFVPYNSPLHF
>once|TRBJ1-2|14|TRBV6-5|-
TGTGCCAGCAGTCAAGATTCTGGGAGCTATGGCTACACCTTC
CASSQDSGSYGYTF
>-|TRBJ2-3|12|TRBV6-6|-
TGTGCCAGCAGCCTCAGCACAGATACGCAGTATTTT
CASSLSTDTQYF
>-|TRBJ2-7|16|TRBV11-2|TRBD2
TGTGCCAGCAGCTCGGACCTAGCGGGAAGCTCCTACGAGCAGTACTTC
CASSSDLAGSSYEQYF
>-|TRBJ1-2|13|TRBV28|TRBD1
TGTGCCTCTGAAGGGGGCAATAACTATGGCTACACCTTC
CASEGGNNYGYTF
>-|TRBJ2-1|12|TRBV6-5|-
TGTGCCAGTGGCGGCAGAAACAATGAGCAGTTCTTC
CASGGRNNEQFF
>once|TRBJ2-2|14|TRBV30|-
TGTGCCTGGAGTTCCGGGACTTGGAACGGGGAGCTGTTTTTT
CAWSSGTWNGELFF
>-|TRBJ2-4|15|TRBV30|-
TGTGCCTGGAGTGTAGGCGACTACGCCAAAAACATTCAGTACTTC
CAWSVGDYAKNIQYF
>-|TRBJ2-7|15|TRBV6-1|TRBD1
TGTGCCAGCAGTCCACAGGGGGCTCCCCGAGACGAGCAGTACTTC
CASSPQGAPRDEQYF
>few|TRBJ2-1|15|TRBV7-9|TRBD2
TGTGCCAGCAGCTTATGGGGAGGGCCTTTGAATGAGCAGTTCTTC
CASSLWGGPLNEQFF
>-|TRBJ1-1|16|TRBV6-1|-
TGTGCCAGCAGTGACATACCCGGGACAACGAACACTGAAGCTTTCTTT
CASSDIPGTTNTEAFF
>-|TRBJ2-3|15|TRBV30|TRBD2
TGTGCCTTTACCCTCTTAGCGGGAGGGCCAGATACGCAGTATTTT
CAFTLLAGGPDTQYF
>-|TRBJ2-3|14|TRBV11-2|-
TGTGCCAGCAGCCAGGGCGGGGGCACAGATACGCAGTATTTT
CASSQGGGTDTQYF
>-|TRBJ1-5|13|TRBV7-9|-
TGTGCCAGCAGCCCGCGGGGGGATCAGCCCCAGCATTTT
CASSPRGDQPQHF
>few|TRBJ1-1|12|TRBV4-1|TRBD1
TGCGCCAGCAGGAAGCCGGGACAGGAAGCTTTCTTT
CASRKPGQEAFF
>-|TRBJ2-1|13|TRBV4-1|-
TGCGCCAGCAGCCTGATAGGTGGCGAGATCCAGTTCTTC
CASSLIGGEIQFF
>-|TRBJ2-3|15|TRBV10-1|TRBD2
TGCGCCAGCAGTGAGTTGCGGGGGACTTCAGATACGCAGTATTTT
CASSELRGTSDTQYF
>-|TRBJ1-6|13|TRBV29-1|-
TGCAGCGTCCAATACCTTTCTAATTCACCCCTCCACTTT
CSVQYLSNSPLHF
>-|TRBJ1-1|14|TRBV2|-
TGTGCCAGCAAATGGGCAACCATGAACACTGAAGCTTTCTTT
CASKWATMNTEAFF
>-|TRBJ2-1|17|TRBV5-1|-
TGCGCCAGCAGCTTGGCCGACAGGACCCCAGCCTACAATGAGCAGTTCTTC
CASSLADRTPAYNEQFF
>-|TRBJ2-7|14|TRBV29-1|-
TGCAGCGTTGAAGGGCCCCGACCAGGCTACGAGCAGTACTTC
CSVEGPRPGYEQYF
>-|TRBJ1-2|14|TRBV29-1|-
TGCAGCGCTCGCTCAGGGACCCATATCTCTGGCTACACCTTC
CSARSGTHISGYTF
>-|TRBJ1-5|13|TRBV30|-
TGTGCCTGGAGTGGGCAGGGGAATCAGCCCCAGCATTTT
CAWSGQGNQPQHF
>few|TRBJ2-7|14|TRBV29-1|TRBD1
TGCAGCGCCAAGAGGGGGCCTTTTGACTACGAGCAGTACTTC
CSAKRGPFDYEQYF
>-|TRBJ2-1|15|TRBV7-3|TRBD2
TGTGCCAGCAGCATGGGTAGCGGGAGTTTAGGTGAGCAGTTCTTC
CASSMGSGSLGEQFF
>-|TRBJ2-3|12|TRBV29-1|-
TGCAGCGTTGGAGGTCCCACAGATACGCAGTATTTT
CSVGGPTDTQYF
>few|TRBJ1-1|14|TRBV30|-
TGTGCCTGGAGGCAGGGAGAGCGGAACACTGAAGCTTTCTTT
CAWRQGERNTEAFF
>few|TRBJ2-7|12|TRBV2|TRBD2
TGTGCCAGCAAGACTAGCAGCCACGAGCAGTACTTC
CASKTSSHEQYF
>-|TRBJ1-2|13|TRBV30|-
TGTGCCTGGAGCGGGGGGAATAACTATGGCTACACCTTC
CAWSGGNNYGYTF
>-|TRBJ1-2|14|TRBV5-1|-
TGCGCCAGCAGCTTGGAGGGAACTAACTATGGCTACACCTTC
CASSLEGTNYGYTF
>once|TRBJ1-2|13|TRBV6-1|-
TGTGCCAGCAGTGAGCACAGGTTCTATGGCTACACCTTC
CASSEHRFYGYTF
>-|TRBJ2-5|14|TRBV7-7|-
TGTGCTAGCAGCGCGGGACTTCGTAAAGAGACCCAGTACTTC
CASSAGLRKETQYF
>-|TRBJ1-1|14|TRBV19|-
TGTGCCAGCAAAACAAGACAGGACGACACTGAAGCTTTCTTT
CASKTRQDDTEAFF
>few|TRBJ1-5|15|TRBV7-9|-
TGTGCCAGCAGCTTAGGACCCGGGTTCAATCAGCCCCAGCATTTT
CASSLGPGFNQPQHF
>few|TRBJ1-2|15|TRBV6-1|-
TGTGCCAGCAGTGTGGGACCGGAGGCTAACTATGGCTACACCTTC
CASSVGPEANYGYTF